A selection of T cell receptor beta chains follows, all from one sample in a study of human T cells and chemical hapten exposure. TCRdb re-analysed the RACE reads in MiXCR, keeping a single row per CDR3 protein. The repertoire holds about 84,000 distinct CDR3 sequences, with 10% to 14% as singletons. Here the sequenced sample was whole blood, taken in connection with sensitization to the hapten diphenylcyclopropenone (DPC). These receptors all come from a woman aged 50 to 60 with alopecia areata. Some clones in this sample may be carry-over from other donors' samples. The CDR3 runs from the conserved cysteine through the conserved F or W. Each record gives: V gene, clone size, D gene, J gene, CDR3 protein, CDR3 DNA. A D gene is named only where the DNA matches it firmly. Where a row states a size, it is once, few, many or the class of an expanded clone; other rows omit it.

>TRBV20-1|few|.|TRBJ1-5
CSARAPGARQPQHF
TGCAGTGCTAGAGCCCCGGGGGCTCGGCAGCCCCAGCATTTT
>TRBV6-1|many|.|TRBJ1-4
CASRPLQATNEKLFF
TGTGCCAGCAGACCACTACAGGCAACTAATGAAAAACTGTTTTTT
>TRBV9|many|TRBD2|TRBJ2-7
CASSARLAGGEQYF
TGTGCCAGCAGCGCCCGACTAGCGGGAGGCGAGCAGTACTTC
>TRBV12-3/TRBV12-4|many|.|TRBJ1-4
CATEGGTEKLFF
TGTGCCACCGAAGGGGGAACCGAAAAACTGTTTTTT
>TRBV7-6|.|.|TRBJ2-3
CASTRNGGVDTQYF
TGTGCCAGCACCCGAAACGGGGGAGTAGATACGCAGTATTTT
>TRBV7-2|.|.|TRBJ2-3
CASSLSGSAMSDTQYF
TGTGCCAGCAGCTTAAGTGGTAGCGCCATGTCAGATACGCAGTATTTT
>TRBV20-1|.|TRBD1|TRBJ1-1
CSAGTGWVMNTEAFF
TGCAGTGCGGGGACAGGGTGGGTAATGAACACTGAAGCTTTCTTT
>TRBV24-1|many|.|TRBJ2-1
CATSDLRSGRVNSPGNEQFF
TGTGCCACCAGTGACCTTCGGTCCGGGCGGGTCAATTCTCCTGGCAATGAGCAGTTCTTC
>TRBV6-1|.|.|TRBJ1-1
CASSLPGGEAFF
TGTGCCAGCAGTCTCCCGGGGGGTGAGGCTTTCTTT
>TRBV7-2|.|.|TRBJ1-6
CASSLSANSPLHF
TGTGCCAGCAGCTTATCTGCTAATTCACCCCTCCACTTT
>TRBV11-3|.|TRBD2|TRBJ2-1
CASSTGLAGSYNEQFF
TGTGCCAGCAGCACGGGACTAGCGGGATCCTACAATGAGCAGTTCTTC
>TRBV7-3|many|.|TRBJ1-3
CASSLTPGAGNTIYF
TGTGCCAGCAGCTTAACGCCGGGGGCTGGAAACACCATATATTTT
>TRBV10-3|few|.|TRBJ1-6
CASNTGSYNSPPHF
TGTGCCAGCAACACGGGCTCCTATAATTCACCCCCCCACTTT
>TRBV20-1|many|TRBD2|TRBJ2-5
CSAAPGGGRETQYF
TGCAGTGCTGCCCCCGGGGGGGGCCGAGAGACCCAGTACTTC
>TRBV7-9|many|TRBD1|TRBJ2-2
CASSSRTGGPTGELFF
TGTGCCAGCAGCTCGCGGACAGGGGGCCCCACCGGGGAGCTGTTTTTT
>TRBV9|.|.|TRBJ2-7
CASSRESREQYF
TGTGCCAGCAGCCGGGAGTCGAGGGAGCAGTACTTC
>TRBV6-6|many|TRBD2|TRBJ2-1
CASSYRLAGINEQFF
TGTGCCAGCAGTTACCGACTAGCGGGCATCAATGAGCAGTTCTTC
>TRBV20-1|few|.|TRBJ2-5
CSASELGPGETQYF
TGCAGTGCTAGTGAGCTAGGCCCCGGAGAGACCCAGTACTTC
>TRBV29-1|.|.|TRBJ1-5
CSVADSNQPQHF
TGCAGCGTTGCGGACAGCAATCAGCCCCAGCATTTT
>TRBV5-4|few|TRBD1|TRBJ1-5
CASSPGTGINQPQHF
TGTGCCAGCAGCCCCGGGACAGGAATCAATCAGCCCCAGCATTTT
>TRBV12-3/TRBV12-4|few|TRBD2|TRBJ2-1
CASSLRASGSSFSSYNEQFF
TGTGCCAGCAGTTTACGAGCTAGCGGGAGCTCTTTCAGCTCCTACAATGAGCAGTTCTTC
>TRBV5-1|.|.|TRBJ1-4
CASSLQAVGEKPFF
TGCGCCAGCAGCTTGCAAGCCGTCGGAGAAAAACCGTTTTTT
>TRBV3-1|.|.|TRBJ2-7
CASSQLAYEQYF
TGTGCCAGCAGCCAACTCGCCTACGAGCAGTACTTC
>TRBV3-1|few|.|TRBJ2-6
CASSQYPLSGANVLTF
TGTGCCAGCAGCCAGTACCCCCTCTCTGGGGCCAACGTCCTGACTTTC
>TRBV29-1|few|.|TRBJ1-2
CSVGGAGYTF
TGCAGCGTCGGGGGCGCAGGCTACACCTTC
>TRBV9|many|.|TRBJ2-5
CASSTPLSGQETQYF
TGTGCCAGCAGCACTCCCCTGAGTGGACAAGAGACCCAGTACTTC
>TRBV6-2/TRBV6-3|.|.|TRBJ1-1
CASSYSLRAEAFF
TGTGCCAGCAGTTACTCGCTTCGGGCTGAAGCTTTCTTT
>TRBV6-1|many|.|TRBJ2-2
CASVGRLGEGSNTGELFF
TGTGCCAGCGTAGGGAGGTTGGGAGAAGGGTCGAACACCGGGGAGCTGTTTTTT
>TRBV29-1|few|.|TRBJ2-5
CSVGLQRGEETQYF
TGCAGCGTCGGACTACAGAGAGGGGAAGAGACCCAGTACTTC
>TRBV7-2|few|.|TRBJ1-5
CASSFQGASNQPQHF
TGTGCCAGCAGCTTTCAAGGAGCATCCAATCAGCCCCAGCATTTT
>TRBV4-2|many|TRBD2|TRBJ2-3
CASRPGLAPTDTQYF
TGTGCCAGCCGTCCGGGACTAGCCCCCACAGATACGCAGTATTTT
>TRBV29-1|few|.|TRBJ2-3
CSVGGQATQYF
TGCAGCGTGGGTGGGCAGGCGACGCAGTATTTT
>TRBV5-6|many|TRBD1|TRBJ1-6
CASSLTAGQGRSPLHF
TGTGCCAGCAGCCTCACGGCGGGACAGGGTCGATCACCCCTCCACTTT
>TRBV3-1|many|.|TRBJ1-1
CASSSTGQPAFF
TGTGCCAGCAGCTCCACAGGGCAGCCTGCTTTCTTT
>TRBV6-2/TRBV6-3|few|TRBD2|TRBJ2-7
CAIRGERLAYEQYF
TGTGCCATCCGGGGGGAGAGACTAGCTTACGAGCAGTACTTC
>TRBV6-5|many|.|TRBJ2-1
CASSPRIVNEQFF
TGTGCCAGCAGTCCCCGGATTGTTAATGAGCAGTTCTTC
>TRBV28|.|.|TRBJ2-5
CASSPGPTEETQYF
TGTGCCAGCAGCCCGGGACCGACTGAAGAGACCCAGTACTTC
>TRBV6-2/TRBV6-3|.|.|TRBJ1-1
CASSVQGRNPEAFF
TGTGCCAGCAGTGTACAGGGCCGGAACCCTGAAGCTTTCTTT
>TRBV6-5|.|.|TRBJ1-1
CASSYLGGQAFF
TGTGCCAGCAGTTACTTGGGGGGCCAAGCTTTCTTT
>TRBV6-1|few|.|TRBJ2-3
CASSPGTLEDTQYF
TGTGCCAGCAGTCCCGGGACGTTGGAAGATACGCAGTATTTT
>TRBV30|few|TRBD2|TRBJ2-1
CAWSSGKYNEQFF
TGTGCCTGGAGCAGCGGGAAATACAATGAGCAGTTCTTC
>TRBV7-2|many|.|TRBJ1-2
CASSLKGDYGYTF
TGTGCCAGCAGCTTAAAGGGGGATTATGGCTACACCTTC
>TRBV28|many|TRBD1|TRBJ2-1
CASSFVGTGAFGEQFF
TGTGCCAGCAGTTTCGTAGGGACAGGGGCCTTCGGGGAGCAGTTCTTC
>TRBV18|many|.|TRBJ2-7
CASSPGGIYEQYF
TGTGCCAGCTCACCGGGCGGGATCTACGAGCAGTACTTC
>TRBV7-3|many|TRBD1|TRBJ2-5
CASSSRTGWREETQYF
TGTGCCAGCAGCTCAAGGACAGGGTGGAGGGAAGAGACCCAGTACTTC
>TRBV19|few|.|TRBJ2-7
CASSWGYEQYF
TGTGCCAGTAGTTGGGGTTACGAGCAGTACTTC
>TRBV5-6|.|.|TRBJ2-1
CASSLVGAPVGSNEQFF
TGTGCCAGCAGCTTGGTGGGTGCACCCGTGGGAAGCAATGAGCAGTTCTTC
>TRBV30|many|.|TRBJ1-5
CAWSEGAGQPQHF
TGTGCCTGGAGTGAGGGCGCAGGCCAGCCCCAGCATTTT
>TRBV18|many|.|TRBJ1-3
CASGENGNTIYF
TGTGCCAGCGGCGAGAACGGAAACACCATATATTTT
>TRBV4-1|many|TRBD1|TRBJ2-3
CASSRRIGTGVSTDTQYF
TGCGCCAGCAGCCGGAGGATCGGGACAGGGGTATCAACAGATACGCAGTATTTT
>TRBV6-5|.|TRBD1|TRBJ1-4
CASSYSGTDNEKLFF
TGTGCCAGCAGTTACTCAGGGACAGACAATGAAAAACTGTTTTTT
>TRBV7-6|many|TRBD2|TRBJ2-1
CASSPRPSGRIGYNEQFF
TGTGCCAGCAGCCCAAGGCCTAGCGGGAGGATTGGGTACAATGAGCAGTTCTTC
>TRBV28|few|TRBD2|TRBJ2-2
CASRGGREGSTGELFF
TGTGCCAGCCGTGGAGGGAGGGAAGGATCCACCGGGGAGCTGTTTTTT
>TRBV11-2|.|.|TRBJ2-6
CASSSIRDSGANVLTF
TGTGCCAGCAGCTCTATCAGGGACTCTGGGGCCAACGTCCTGACTTTC
>TRBV7-6|many|.|TRBJ1-1
CASSLAGRNTEAFF
TGTGCCAGCAGCTTAGCGGGACGCAACACTGAAGCTTTCTTT
>TRBV10-3|.|.|TRBJ1-3
CAIRTQAENTIYF
TGTGCCATCAGAACCCAAGCTGAAAACACCATATATTTT
>TRBV7-9|once|.|TRBJ2-1
CASSSRGGNNEQFF
TGTGCCAGCAGCTCCAGGGGGGGGAACAATGAGCAGTTCTTC
>TRBV18|.|TRBD2|TRBJ2-1
CASSPAGGPRNEQFF
TGTGCCAGCTCACCAGCGGGAGGGCCTCGCAATGAGCAGTTCTTC